This TCR beta chain derives from a study of T-cell reconstitution after alpha-beta-depleted transplantation in children. V lost 4 bases and J 6 bases, leaving 10 bases between the germline ends. The CDR3 spans 12 residues. Germline lookup yields CDR1 SGHRS and CDR2 YFSETQ. The TCRbeta library incorporated unique molecular identifiers. TCRdb called the PCR reads again in MiXCR, with one record for every CDR3 protein. The profile shows some 200,000 distinct CDR3 sequences, around 8.9% of them singletons. This clonotype was seen many times. The sample consisted of PBMCs from the stem cell graft donor, taken from the stem cell graft. The chain is built from TRBV5-1 and TRBJ1-1, with D maybe TRBD1 (6 bases). This receptor was taken from a human donor who donated a stem cell graft to a child with SCID. DNA of the CDR3: TGCGCCAGCAGCCGTGAGGGGGCTGAAGCTTTCTTT. Translation gives CASSREGAEAFF.